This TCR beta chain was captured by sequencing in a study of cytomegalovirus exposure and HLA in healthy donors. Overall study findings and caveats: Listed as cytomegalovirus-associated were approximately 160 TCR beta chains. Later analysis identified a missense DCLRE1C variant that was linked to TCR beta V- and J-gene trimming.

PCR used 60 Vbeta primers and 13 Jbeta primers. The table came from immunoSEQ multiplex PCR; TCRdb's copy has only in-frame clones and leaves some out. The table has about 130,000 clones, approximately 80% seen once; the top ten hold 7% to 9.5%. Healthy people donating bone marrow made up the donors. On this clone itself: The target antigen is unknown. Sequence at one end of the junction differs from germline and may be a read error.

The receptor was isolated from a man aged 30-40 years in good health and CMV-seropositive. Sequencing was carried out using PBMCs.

This CDR3 reads CAGSPPGRNTEAFF. The CDR3 DNA is TGTGCCGGCTCACCACCCGGGAGGAACACTGAAGCTTTCTTT. This rearrangement joins TRBV18 to TRBJ1-1; no clear D gene. Germline CDR1 reads KGHSH; CDR2 reads LQKENI. The CDR3 consists of 14 residues.